This T cell receptor (beta chain) derives from a study of T cells after posttransplantation cyclophosphamide. The CDR3 totals 13 residues. Trimming removed 4 bases from V and 6 bases from J, with 8 bases in between. Germline V gives CDR1 SGDLS, CDR2 YYNGEE. TCRdb keeps only in-frame clones here, not all; method: immunoSEQ multiplex PCR. This table holds about 4,800 clones, approximately 72% found once. Treatment was busulfan-fludarabine conditioning, a marrow graft, and cyclophosphamide on days +3 and +4. The material was PBMCs, obtained 362 days after allogeneic stem cell transplant with posttransplant cyclophosphamide. This rearrangement joins TRBV9 to TRBJ1-6; no definite D call. The receptor was derived from a male patient aged 60 to 75 who received an allogeneic stem cell transplant from an unrelated donor, was CMV-positive, and had acute GVHD only. Some T cells could come from the graft donor. The CDR3 here is CASSNAANSPLHF. The CDR3 DNA sequence: TGTGCCAGCAGCAACGCGGCTAATTCACCCCTCCACTTT.